This T cell receptor beta chain was identified in a study of blood T cell repertoires in COVID-19. In germline, CDR1 is SGHDT, CDR2 YYEEEE. CDR3 length: 17 residues. The V gene end was trimmed by 0 bases and the J gene end by 7 bases; junction bases not matched to a gene: 14. The repertoire was sequenced with immunoSEQ multiplex PCR; TCRdb's copy has only in-frame clones and lacks some. The sample lists about 350,000 clones, around 91% occurring once. The rearrangement links TRBV5-6 to TRBJ2-3; TRBD1 aligns across 7 bases. Sequencing input: peripheral blood. This TCR was recovered from a woman between 18 and 29 years old who had recovered from COVID-19. The DNA of the CDR3 is TGTGCCAGCAGCTTGGGTGCCGGGACAGCGGTCAGGTATACGCAGTATTTT. Residues: CASSLGAGTAVRYTQYF.